This T cell receptor (beta chain) was identified in a study of blood T cell repertoires in COVID-19. V lost 0 bases and J lost 4, with 10 bases in between. The CDR3 is 14 residues long. Germline V gene sequence: CDR1 SGHRS, CDR2 YFSETQ. In the source study's methods: Reference gene primer amplification gave nucleated cell count estimates. TCRdb keeps only in-frame clones here, not all; method: immunoSEQ multiplex PCR. The V and J calls and clone size are taken from that table; D and trimming were inferred from the DNA. The sample consists of around 100,000 clones, under 95% of them appearing once. The chain has TRBV5-1 and TRBJ2-5, with D perhaps TRBD1 (5 bases). This sequence originates from a human donor with active COVID-19. The donor label of this sample is uncertain. Specimen: peripheral blood. The CDR3 here is CASSLGGSRETQYF. The CDR3 nucleotides read TGCGCCAGCAGCTTGGGGGGCAGTCGAGAGACCCAGTACTTC.